This TCR beta chain was captured in a study of blood T cell repertoires in COVID-19. This CDR3 has 14 residues. V was cut by 1 base and J by 2 bases, with 6 bases left in between. Germline lookup yields CDR1 SGHTA and CDR2 FQGNSA. TCRdb's copy holds only in-frame clones and misses some; the assay was immunoSEQ multiplex PCR. The sample lists fewer than 110,000 clones; more than 80% were seen once. The sequenced sample was peripheral blood. The chain is built from TRBV7-2 and TRBJ1-5; the D gene is possibly TRBD1 (5 bases). This TCR came from a human donor in a cohort sampled during active COVID-19. The CDR3 bases are TGTGCCAGCAGCTTAGGGACACGCAATCAGCCCCAGCATTTT. The encoded protein is CASSLGTRNQPQHF.